A selection of T cell receptor beta chains follows, all from one sample in a study of Tregs in tolerant kidney transplant recipients. Clones were sequenced by immunoSEQ multiplex PCR, and TCRdb holds only the in-frame ones, with some missing. The sample consists of over 50,000 clones, 80% to 90% of them appearing once. The sequences come from Tregs from blood, collected before the transplant. Source of these receptors: a human donor who received a combined kidney and bone marrow transplant. The CDR3 runs from the conserved cysteine through the conserved F or W. The order of the fields is V gene, D gene, J gene, clone size, CDR3 protein, CDR3 DNA. D genes are given only for firm matches. Size is omitted from some rows. Given values are once, few, many or a class for expanded clones.

>TRBV6-5|.|TRBJ2-1|.
CASTLRDLNEQFF
TGTGCCAGCACCCTACGGGACCTCAATGAGCAGTTCTTC
>TRBV5-1|TRBD1|TRBJ2-2|.
CASHHSGTVGTGELFF
TGCGCCAGCCATCACTCCGGGACAGTTGGCACCGGGGAGCTGTTTTTT
>TRBV11-1|.|TRBJ1-2|once
CASSPAGEKGYTF
TGTGCCAGCAGCCCGGCGGGCGAGAAAGGCTACACCTTC
>TRBV10-3|TRBD2|TRBJ2-3|once
CAISPTSGTDTQYF
TGTGCCATCAGCCCGACTAGCGGCACAGATACGCAGTATTTT
>TRBV2|.|TRBJ1-4|few
CASSERGEKLFF
TGTGCCAGCAGTGAAAGGGGAGAAAAACTGTTTTTT
>TRBV5-4|TRBD2|TRBJ2-5|.
CASSWGLAGARETQYF
TGTGCCAGCAGCTGGGGACTAGCGGGGGCCCGGGAGACCCAGTACTTC
>TRBV2|.|TRBJ1-1|.
CASSEVVVTEAFF
TGTGCCAGCAGTGAGGTAGTTGTCACTGAAGCTTTCTTT
>TRBV5-1|.|TRBJ2-7|.
CASSSNYEQYF
TGCGCCAGCAGCTCCAACTACGAGCAGTACTTC
>TRBV25-1|.|TRBJ1-1|.
CASSEGVYTEAFF
TGTGCCAGCAGTGAGGGAGTGTACACTGAAGCTTTCTTT
>TRBV29-1|TRBD1|TRBJ1-6|.
CSVRDRGPSSPLHF
TGCAGCGTTCGGGACAGGGGGCCATCGTCACCCCTCCACTTT
>TRBV18|TRBD2|TRBJ2-2|.
CASPKEGRVLSNTGELFF
TGTGCCAGCCCAAAGGAGGGGAGGGTCCTCTCGAACACCGGGGAGCTGTTTTTT
>TRBV28|.|TRBJ1-5|.
CASSPPAVVAQHF
TGTGCCAGCAGCCCACCGGCCGTGGTGGCCCAGCATTTT
>TRBV10-3|.|TRBJ2-3|.
CAIRDFLSTDTQYF
TGTGCCATCAGGGACTTTCTTAGCACAGATACGCAGTATTTT
>TRBV7-8|.|TRBJ2-2|.
CASSSAVGGELFF
TGTGCCAGCAGCTCAGCGGTTGGCGGGGAGCTGTTTTTT
>TRBV4-3|TRBD2|TRBJ2-1|.
CASSLPRASGIVVIQGEQFF
TGCGCCAGCAGCCTCCCTCGGGCTAGCGGGATAGTAGTTATTCAGGGGGAGCAGTTCTTC
>TRBV2|.|TRBJ1-4|.
CASSIQGRANEKLFF
TGTGCCAGCAGTATACAGGGTCGAGCTAATGAAAAACTGTTTTTT
>TRBV7-2|TRBD1|TRBJ2-7|.
CASSLDGAGGSYEQYF
TGTGCCAGCAGCCTGGACGGGGCAGGGGGATCCTACGAGCAGTACTTC
>TRBV7-2|.|TRBJ1-2|.
CASSLTQVYYGYTF
TGTGCCAGCAGCTTAACCCAGGTCTACTATGGCTACACCTTC
>TRBV19|.|TRBJ2-5|.
CASSNGISAETQYF
TGTGCCAGTAGTAACGGGATTTCCGCCGAGACCCAGTACTTC
>TRBV6-5|.|TRBJ1-1|.
CASSYGQFDTEAFF
TGTGCCAGCAGTTACGGGCAGTTCGACACTGAAGCTTTCTTT
>TRBV5-1|TRBD1|TRBJ2-3|.
CASSTITGGRVGDTQYF
TGCGCCAGCAGCACCATCACAGGGGGCCGGGTTGGAGATACGCAGTATTTT
>TRBV5-6|TRBD2|TRBJ2-7|.
CASSLAVVYEQYF
TGTGCCAGCAGCCTAGCGGTGGTTTACGAGCAGTACTTC
>TRBV7-2|.|TRBJ1-4|.
CASSLGARRGEKLFF
TGTGCCAGCAGCTTAGGGGCCAGACGAGGTGAAAAACTGTTTTTT
>TRBV7-2|.|TRBJ2-7|.
CASSPPRSVHEQYF
TGTGCCAGCAGCCCGCCCCGTTCCGTCCACGAGCAGTACTTC
>TRBV19|.|TRBJ2-5|.
CASSPGDSRETQYF
TGTGCCAGCAGCCCTGGGGACTCTCGGGAGACCCAGTACTTC
>TRBV18|.|TRBJ2-1|once
CASSPPASYNEQFF
TGTGCCAGCTCACCCCCAGCGTCCTACAATGAGCAGTTCTTC
>TRBV23-1|TRBD1|TRBJ2-7|.
CARDDIRQGNSYEQYF
TGCGCCAGAGACGACATACGACAGGGGAACTCCTACGAGCAGTACTTC
>TRBV27|TRBD2|TRBJ2-7|.
CASSSTGLFYEQYF
TGTGCCAGCAGTTCTACGGGACTATTCTACGAGCAGTACTTC
>TRBV19|.|TRBJ2-7|.
CASSTTGTYEQYF
TGTGCCAGTAGTACAACGGGAACCTACGAGCAGTACTTC